Shown below are 3 T cell receptor beta chains from a single sample sequenced in a study of blood T cell repertoires in COVID-19. The method was immunoSEQ multiplex PCR; TCRdb's version includes in-frame clones alone and lacks a portion of them. The sample consists of some 160,000 clones, around 87% of them appearing once. The sample consisted of peripheral blood. These receptors all stem from a woman in her seventies with COVID-19, enrolled during active disease.

V usage is TRBV28 and J usage is TRBJ1-1; D unclear. The germline V and J ends were trimmed by 6 bases and 3 bases, with 8 bases remaining between them. Germline lookup yields CDR1 MDHEN and CDR2 SYDVKM. The CDR3 totals 12 residues. The DNA of the CDR3 is TGTGCCAGCAGCCTAATACACACTGAAGCTTTCTTT. Translating it yields CASSLIHTEAFF. The full variable domain, rest sourced from reference TRBV28 and TRBJ1-1, is DVKVTQSSRYLVKRTGEKVFLECVQDMDHENMFWYRQDPGLGLRLIYFSYDVKMKEKGDIPEGYSVSREKKERFSLILESASTNQTSMYLCASSLIHTEAFFGQGTRLTVV.

The V gene is TRBV5-6, the J gene TRBJ1-5; 7 bases are shared with TRBD1. From germline, CDR1 is SGHDT and CDR2 YYEEEE. V was pared by 2 bases and J by 3 bases, with 8 bases of the junction left unmatched. CDR3 size: 16 residues. The CDR3 sequence is CASSLTGTEHNQPQHF. The DNA of the CDR3 is TGTGCCAGCAGCTTAACCGGGACAGAGCACAATCAGCCCCAGCATTTT.

CDR3 bases: TGTGCCAGCAGGGGACAGGGGGACAATGAGCAGTTCTTC. Its protein is CASRGQGDNEQFF. The chain combines TRBV11-3 with TRBJ2-1; TRBD1 agrees at 11 bases. CDR1 is SGHNT and CDR2 is YENEEA in the germline V gene. The CDR3 is 13 amino acids. With 6 bases clipped from V and 5 bases from J, the junction kept 0 bases outside the gene matches.